The rows below give T cell receptor beta chains drawn from one sample of a study of control samples from healthy donors and cancer patients. Data came from immunoSEQ multiplex PCR; TCRdb stores just in-frame clones and leaves some out. The repertoire includes over 150,000 clones, approximately 96% of them detected once, and over 1% sits in the top ten. Sequencing was performed on blood. These receptors were obtained from a woman aged 25 to 45 in good health. CDR3s include the opening cysteine and the closing phenylalanine or tryptophan. D genes are given only for firm matches. Clone size is stated in some rows and not others, as once, few, many or a class when expanded.

length	V	size	D	J	DNA	CDR3
15	TRBV10-3	NA	NA	TRBJ2-1	TGTGCCATCAGTTACAGACAGGAAGGGGGCAATGAGCAGTTCTTC	CAISYRQEGGNEQFF
16	TRBV6-2/TRBV6-3	once	NA	TRBJ2-7	TGTGCCAGCAGTTACGCCACCGGGACTCCATCCCTCGAGCAGTACTTC	CASSYATGTPSLEQYF
13	TRBV5-1	NA	NA	TRBJ1-1	TGCGCCAGCAGCTTTACCCTGAACACTGAAGCTTTCTTT	CASSFTLNTEAFF
17	TRBV28	NA	NA	TRBJ2-7	TGTGCCAGCAGTTTAAATTCGGGACTCCGAAAGAGGAACGAGCAGTACTTC	CASSLNSGLRKRNEQYF
12	TRBV3-1/TRBV3-2	NA	TRBD1	TRBJ2-7	TGTGCCAGCAGCCGCGGGACAGGGGGTCGGTACTTC	CASSRGTGGRYF
12	TRBV2	NA	NA	TRBJ2-1	TGTGCCAGCACCAGGGTGGGGAATGAGCAGTTCTTC	CASTRVGNEQFF
15	TRBV9	NA	NA	TRBJ1-1	TGTGCCAGCAGCGTAGGGGGGCGGAGGAACACTGAAGCTTTCTTT	CASSVGGRRNTEAFF
16	TRBV7-8	NA	TRBD2	TRBJ2-2	TGTGCCAGCAGCTTAGCTCTAGCGGGAGTCACCGGGGAGCTGTTTTTT	CASSLALAGVTGELFF
14	TRBV6-5	NA	NA	TRBJ2-3	TGTGCCAGCAGTTACATGGGTCGGACAGATACGCAGTATTTT	CASSYMGRTDTQYF
13	TRBV2	once	NA	TRBJ1-2	TGTGCCAGCAGTGACAGTCTATCCTATGGCTACACCTTC	CASSDSLSYGYTF
16	TRBV9	NA	TRBD1	TRBJ1-1	TGTGCCAGCAGCGTCTCCGCGGGGACAGTGAACACTGAAGCTTTCTTT	CASSVSAGTVNTEAFF
13	TRBV10-3	NA	NA	TRBJ1-2	TGTGCCATCAGTGAGAAGGAGAACTATGGCTACACCTTC	CAISEKENYGYTF
16	TRBV5-6	NA	NA	TRBJ2-1	TGTGCCAGCAGCTTGGCCGAAGGTTTTGGAAACAATGAGCAGTTCTTC	CASSLAEGFGNNEQFF
13	TRBV7-6	NA	NA	TRBJ2-7	TGTGCCAGCAGCCAATCGACAGGCTACGAGCAGTACTTC	CASSQSTGYEQYF
15	TRBV5-4	NA	NA	TRBJ2-3	TGTGCCAGCAGTTCACCGGGACCTTTCACAGATACGCAGTATTTT	CASSSPGPFTDTQYF
16	TRBV5-1	NA	TRBD1	TRBJ2-7	TGCGCCAGCAGCTTGTTCGGATCGGGACAGCAAAACGAGCAGTACTTC	CASSLFGSGQQNEQYF
15	TRBV19	NA	NA	TRBJ1-2	TGTGCCAGTAGTGCTCTCCGGGGCCAAAAGGGCGGCTACACCTTC	CASSALRGQKGGYTF
12	TRBV5-5	NA	NA	TRBJ2-5	TGTGCCAGCAGCCTCCGCCGGGAGACCCAGTACTTC	CASSLRRETQYF
14	TRBV9	once	NA	TRBJ2-1	TGTGCCAGCAGCGAGGCAGGGAGGCACAATGAGCAGTTCTTC	CASSEAGRHNEQFF
10	TRBV12-3/TRBV12-4	NA	NA	TRBJ2-7	TGTGCCAGCAGTTTAGTCAGGCAATACTTC	CASSLVRQYF
15	TRBV14	NA	TRBD1	TRBJ2-6	TGTGCCAGCAGCCTCACAGGGGACGGGGCCAACGTCCTGACTTTC	CASSLTGDGANVLTF
14	TRBV7-9	NA	TRBD1	TRBJ2-7	TGTGCCAGCAGCCTTGGACAGGGAGTGGGCGAGCAGTACTTC	CASSLGQGVGEQYF
15	TRBV11-3	NA	TRBD1	TRBJ2-3	TGTGCCAGCAGCCCATGGACAGGGAGCACAGATACGCAGTATTTT	CASSPWTGSTDTQYF
16	TRBV6-1	once	NA	TRBJ2-2	TGTGCCAGCAGTGAAGAAGACTACTGGGGGACCGGGGAGCTGTTTTTT	CASSEEDYWGTGELFF
14	TRBV4-1	NA	NA	TRBJ1-4	TGCGCCAGCAGCCAAGCAGGGTTGGATGAAAAACTGTTTTTT	CASSQAGLDEKLFF
15	TRBV9	NA	TRBD2	TRBJ2-1	TGTGCCAGCAGTTTAAGCGGGGCCCCTTACAATGAGCAGTTCTTC	CASSLSGAPYNEQFF
16	TRBV28	NA	NA	TRBJ1-3	TGTGCCAGCAGTTTTCCCGGGACGGTCTCTGGAAACACCATATATTTT	CASSFPGTVSGNTIYF
13	TRBV11-3	NA	NA	TRBJ2-1	TGTGCCAGCACGCAAGGGGGTCAGAATGAGCAGTTCTTC	CASTQGGQNEQFF
14	TRBV5-6	NA	TRBD1	TRBJ2-5	TGTGCCAGCAGCCGACAGGGTGTCCAAGAGACCCAGTACTTC	CASSRQGVQETQYF
15	TRBV6-1	NA	NA	TRBJ2-7	TGTGCCAGCAGTGAAGTTGGGGGGGGGCCCCACGAGCAGTACTTC	CASSEVGGGPHEQYF
17	TRBV10-3	NA	TRBD2	TRBJ2-1	TGTGCCATCAGTGACTCTGATAGCGGGAGGGCCAACAATGAGCAGTTCTTC	CAISDSDSGRANNEQFF
15	TRBV10-3	NA	NA	TRBJ2-4	TGTGCCATCAGTGAGTCCGGGATAGCCAAAAACATTCAGTACTTC	CAISESGIAKNIQYF
13	TRBV19	NA	NA	TRBJ1-5	TGTGCCAGTAGTATTTGGCCCAGCCAGCCCCAGCATTTT	CASSIWPSQPQHF
12	TRBV6-6	NA	NA	TRBJ1-1	TGTGCCAGCAGTTACCCAGGGCCTGAAGCTTTCTTT	CASSYPGPEAFF
14	TRBV19	NA	NA	TRBJ1-2	TGTGCCAGTAGTAATTGGACAGCTAACTATGGCTACACCTTC	CASSNWTANYGYTF
15	TRBV29-1	NA	NA	TRBJ1-1	TGCAGCGTTGCCCAGGGGATTCGTGTGAACACTGAAGCTTTCTTT	CSVAQGIRVNTEAFF
15	TRBV5-1	once	NA	TRBJ2-7	TGCGCCAGCAGCTTGGTGGCGGGGAGCTCCTACGAGCAGTACTTC	CASSLVAGSSYEQYF
15	TRBV19	NA	NA	TRBJ2-5	TGTGCCAGTAGTGCTTGGGGGATCTGGGGAGAGACCCAGTACTTC	CASSAWGIWGETQYF
16	TRBV28	once	TRBD1	TRBJ1-6	TGTGCCAGCAGTCCCTTTCCGGGACAGGGAAATTCACCCCTCCACTTT	CASSPFPGQGNSPLHF
16	TRBV6-2/TRBV6-3	once	NA	TRBJ1-4	TGTGCCAGCAGTTACTCGAGAGGGGAAACTAATGAAAAACTGTTTTTT	CASSYSRGETNEKLFF
12	TRBV3-1/TRBV3-2	once	NA	TRBJ2-2	TGTGCCAGCAGCCAAGCTTTCGGGGAGCTGTTTTTT	CASSQAFGELFF
11	TRBV5-6	NA	NA	TRBJ1-6	TGTGCCAGCAGCTCCAATTCACCCCTCCACTTT	CASSSNSPLHF
16	TRBV24-1	NA	NA	TRBJ1-5	TGTGCCACCAGTGATTTGGGGCAGGGATTCAATCAGCCCCAGCATTTT	CATSDLGQGFNQPQHF
13	TRBV9	NA	TRBD1	TRBJ2-1	TGTGCCAGCAGCGGGATTACAGGGGGTGAGCAGTTCTTC	CASSGITGGEQFF
13	TRBV19	NA	NA	TRBJ2-3	TGTGCCAGTAGTAAACGCTTGGCAGATACGCAGTATTTT	CASSKRLADTQYF